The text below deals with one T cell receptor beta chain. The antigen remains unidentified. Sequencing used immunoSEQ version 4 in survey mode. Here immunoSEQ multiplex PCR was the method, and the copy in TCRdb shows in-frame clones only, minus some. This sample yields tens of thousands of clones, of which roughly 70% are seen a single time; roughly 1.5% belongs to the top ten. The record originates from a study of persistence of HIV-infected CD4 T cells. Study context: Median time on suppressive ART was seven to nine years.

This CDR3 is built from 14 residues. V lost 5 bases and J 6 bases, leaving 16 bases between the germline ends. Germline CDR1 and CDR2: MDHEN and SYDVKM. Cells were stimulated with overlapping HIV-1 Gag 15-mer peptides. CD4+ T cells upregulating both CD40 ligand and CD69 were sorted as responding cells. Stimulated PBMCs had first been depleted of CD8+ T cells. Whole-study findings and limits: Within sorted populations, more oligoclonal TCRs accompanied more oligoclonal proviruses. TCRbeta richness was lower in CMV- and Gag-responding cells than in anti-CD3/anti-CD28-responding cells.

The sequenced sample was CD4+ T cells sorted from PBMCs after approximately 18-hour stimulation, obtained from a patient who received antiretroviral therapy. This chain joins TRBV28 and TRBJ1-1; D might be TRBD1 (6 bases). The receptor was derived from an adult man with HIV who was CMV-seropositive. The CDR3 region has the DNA TGTGCCAGCAGTGAAACAGGGACGGGGGCTGAAGCTTTCTTT. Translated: CASSETGTGAEAFF.